These 26 T cell receptor beta chains originate from one sample sequenced in a study of control samples from healthy donors and cancer patients. Method: immunoSEQ multiplex PCR; TCRdb's copy keeps in-frame clones and lacks some. The sample includes over 200,000 clones, approximately 80% seen only once; the top ten take roughly 14%. Input material: PBMCs. The receptors here all came from a woman aged 60-70 years with lung cancer.

The chain combines TRBV7-2 with TRBJ1-5, with unresolved D. CDR3 size: 13 residues. Germline V gene lookup returns CDR1 SGHTA and CDR2 FQGNSA. V was trimmed by 5 bases and J by 5 bases, leaving 10 bases between them. The CDR3 spells CASSRSSDQPQHF. In DNA, the CDR3 is TGTGCCAGCAGCCGCTCCTCCGATCAGCCCCAGCATTTT.

The rearrangement links TRBV10-3 to TRBJ1-2; TRBD1 might be the D (6 bases). Germline CDR1 reads ENHRY; CDR2 reads SYGVKD. The germline V and J ends were trimmed by 4 bases and 0 bases, with 12 bases remaining between them. CDR3 size: 15 residues. The chain's CDR3 is CAISATGSSNYGYTF. CDR3 DNA: TGTGCCATCAGTGCGACAGGATCCTCTAACTATGGCTACACCTTC.

This clone was picked up one time. CDR3 nucleotide sequence: TGTGCCACCAGAGACTCTGGGGCCAACGTCCTGACTTTC. Protein sequence: CATRDSGANVLTF. The rearrangement uses TRBV24-1 and TRBJ2-6, with D unresolved. V lost 7 bases, J lost 0 bases, and 3 bases lay in between. Germline V gene sequence: CDR1 KGHDR, CDR2 SFDVKD. There are 13 residues in the CDR3.

This clone was seen a handful of times. The V call is TRBV15, the J call TRBJ2-5; 7 bases map to TRBD1. The CDR3 consists of 18 residues. Germline V gives CDR1 LNHNV, CDR2 YYDKDF (reference sequence). Germline trimming cut 0 bases from V and 7 bases from J; bases unmatched to any gene: 17. The CDR3 DNA sequence: TGTGCCACCAGCAGAGATGGCGTTGGACTTCTCTCAGGGGGGACCCAGTACTTC. It encodes CATSRDGVGLLSGGTQYF.

This chain links TRBV5-1 with TRBJ1-6; tentative D call: TRBD1 (6 bases). The CDR3 runs 13 residues. The V gene's germline CDR1 is SGHRS and CDR2 YFSETQ. The V gene lost 7 bases and the J gene lost 10 bases, with 15 bases spanning the gap. The CDR3 nucleotides read TGCGCCAGCGGCTATCAGGGGAGCTCACCCCTCCACTTT. It specifies CASGYQGSSPLHF.

J is TRBJ1-1 and V is TRBV28; 8 bases map to TRBD1. Trimming took 4 bases from V and 7 from J; bases not matched to a gene: 11. The CDR3 is made up of 15 amino acids. Germline CDR1 reads MDHEN; CDR2 reads SYDVKM. This CDR3 reads CASSSQHGQGGEAFF. The DNA of the CDR3 is TGTGCCAGCAGTTCCCAACACGGACAGGGCGGTGAAGCTTTCTTT.

This clone has more than one count but fewer than ten. This chain uses TRBV10-1 with TRBJ1-6; no reliable D call. This CDR3 region has 14 residues. V was cut by 0 bases and J by 7 bases, with 7 bases left in between. Germline V CDR1 and CDR2: WNHNN, SYGVQD (reference sequence). CDR3 in DNA: TGCGCCAGCAGTGAGTCTTACGGGAATTCACCCCTCCACTTT. As protein: CASSESYGNSPLHF.

The V call is TRBV5-1, the J call TRBJ2-1; 10 bases are shared with TRBD2. The CDR3 sequence is 15 residues long. V lost 4 bases and J lost 4; bases outside the gene matches: 5. Per germline, CDR1 SGHRS and CDR2 YFSETQ. This chain's CDR3 is CASSPASGSYNEQFF. Here the CDR3 DNA reads TGCGCCAGCAGCCCGGCTAGCGGGAGTTACAATGAGCAGTTCTTC.

V gene TRBV2 combines with J gene TRBJ1-1; a possible D gene is TRBD1 (6 bases). V dropped 6 bases and J dropped 3 bases, with 17 bases sitting between them. Per germline, CDR1 SNHLY and CDR2 FYNNEI. The CDR3 spans 15 residues. The CDR3 coding sequence is TGTGCCAGCAGAACCGGACAGACACGCCACACTGAAGCTTTCTTT. It specifies CASRTGQTRHTEAFF.

This rearrangement joins TRBV2 to TRBJ2-2; a possible D gene is TRBD1 (6 bases). The ends were cut back, 6 bases at V and 1 base at J, with 12 bases in the middle. The CDR3 length is 15 residues. Germline assignment: CDR1 SNHLY and CDR2 FYNNEI. CDR3 in amino acids: CASRSGTLNTGELFF. In nucleotides, the CDR3 is TGTGCCAGCAGGTCCGGGACATTGAACACCGGGGAGCTGTTTTTT. Combining the CDR3 with reference TRBV2 and TRBJ2-2 gives the whole variable domain EPEVTQTPSHQVTQMGQEVILRCVPISNHLYFYWYRQILGQKVEFLVSFYNNEISEKSEIFDDQFSVERPDGSNFTLKIRSTKLEDSAMYFCASRSGTLNTGELFFGEGSRLTVL.

The V call is TRBV18, the J call TRBJ2-7; 13 nucleotides line up with TRBD2. This CDR3 comprises 18 residues. Germline CDR1 is KGHSH and CDR2 is LQKENI. The V segment lost 3 bases and the J segment 7 bases; nucleotides outside the gene matches: 15. CDR3 sequence reads: CASSPPGLAGPGGGEQYF. The CDR3 nucleotides are TGTGCCAGCTCACCCCCGGGACTAGCGGGACCCGGAGGGGGGGAGCAGTACTTC.

V is TRBV7-3 and J is TRBJ1-2; TRBD1 might be the D (6 bases). The CDR3 loop spans 13 amino acids. Germline CDR1 and CDR2: SGHTA and FQGTGA. Trimming cost V 5 bases and J 8 bases, with 15 bases left between them. The CDR3 coding sequence is TGTGCCAGCAGCCCCCAAGGGGGACTCGGCTACACCTTC. It specifies CASSPQGGLGYTF.

This clone has more than one count but fewer than ten. V usage is TRBV28 and J usage is TRBJ1-1, with 11 positions matching TRBD1. The ends lost 2 bases at V and 7 bases at J; junction bases unmatched: 9. CDR3 length equals 16 residues. CDR1 and CDR2 (germline): MDHEN, SYDVKM. The CDR3 here is CASSLGGTGGSVEAFF. CDR3 nucleotide sequence: TGTGCCAGCAGTTTAGGGGGGACAGGGGGTTCGGTTGAAGCTTTCTTT.

The genes are TRBV7-2 and TRBJ2-5, with D maybe TRBD2 (6 bases). This CDR3 has 15 amino acids. The germline V gene encodes CDR1 SGHTA and CDR2 FQGNSA. Trimming cost V 1 base and J 5 bases, with 14 bases left between them. The chain's CDR3 is CASSLGAAGWETQYF. In DNA form, the CDR3 reads TGTGCCAGCAGCTTAGGGGCGGCGGGGTGGGAGACCCAGTACTTC.

The V call is TRBV2, the J call TRBJ2-1; D call uncertain. V was clipped by 4 bases and J by 15 bases, with 10 bases between them. CDR1 SNHLY and CDR2 FYNNEI come from the germline V gene. The CDR3 sequence is 10 residues long. This CDR3 reads CASSVYSPFF. The CDR3 DNA reads TGTGCCAGCAGTGTCTATAGTCCGTTCTTC. The full variable domain, with the rest looked up from reference TRBV2 and TRBJ2-1, is EPEVTQTPSHQVTQMGQEVILRCVPISNHLYFYWYRQILGQKVEFLVSFYNNEISEKSEIFDDQFSVERPDGSNFTLKIRSTKLEDSAMYFCASSVYSPFFGPGTRLTVL.

This chain uses TRBV5-1 with TRBJ2-3; 9 positions agree with TRBD1. Trimming took 5 bases from V and 3 from J; bases not matched to a gene: 1. This CDR3 contains 13 residues. The germline gives CDR1 SGHRS, CDR2 YFSETQ. The CDR3 DNA follows: TGCGCCAGCAGTGGACAGGGGACAGATACGCAGTATTTT. Protein: CASSGQGTDTQYF.

This clone has a single count. Other DNA sequences from this sample encode an identical CDR3 as well. The chain is built from TRBV5-1 and TRBJ2-1; TRBD1 might be the D (6 bases). The CDR3 loop spans 15 amino acids. CDR1 and CDR2 (germline): SGHRS, YFSETQ. The V and J ends lost 2 bases and 2 bases respectively, with 11 bases between them. CDR3 loop: CASSFEGVTYNEQFF. The CDR3, as DNA: TGCGCCAGCAGCTTCGAGGGGGTAACCTACAATGAGCAGTTCTTC.

The chain couples TRBV5-6 to TRBJ1-2; the match to TRBD1 covers 11 bases. J was trimmed by 5 bases and V by 4 bases; bases with no gene match: 10. Germline V gene lookup returns CDR1 SGHDT and CDR2 YYEEEE. CDR3 length: 16 amino acids. The CDR3 nucleotides are TGTGCCAGCAGCCCTAACTGGGACAGGGGGAGGTATGGCTACACCTTC. This encodes CASSPNWDRGRYGYTF.

The chain couples TRBV28 to TRBJ1-5; possibly TRBD1 for D (5 bases). This CDR3 is built from 15 residues. In germline, CDR1 is MDHEN, CDR2 SYDVKM. V shed 8 bases and J shed 5 bases, with 19 bases lying between them. The CDR3 protein is CASQSGQGLDQPQHF. The CDR3 bases are TGTGCCAGCCAAAGCGGGCAGGGATTGGATCAGCCCCAGCATTTT.

The rearrangement joins TRBV28 to TRBJ1-5, with D hard to call. The CDR3 extends over 15 amino acids. Deletions cut 3 bases from V and 2 bases from J, with 11 bases between. CDR1 is MDHEN and CDR2 is SYDVKM in the germline V gene. Here the CDR3 reads CASSFGSGGNQPQHF. In nucleotides, the CDR3 is TGTGCCAGCAGTTTTGGTTCTGGGGGCAATCAGCCCCAGCATTTT.

The gene calls are TRBV5-4 and TRBJ1-2, with 7 positions matching TRBD1. Germline lookup yields CDR1 SGHNT and CDR2 YYREEE (reference sequence). Trimming cost V 4 bases and J 5 bases; bases outside gene matches: 14. CDR3 length equals 16 residues. CDR3 in DNA: TGTGCCAGCAGCCCGGGTTTGGGCAGGGGGATTTATGGCTACACCTTC. Protein: CASSPGLGRGIYGYTF.

The CDR3 DNA reads TGTGCCAGCAGTTCCCCCGGGACCCAGAAGGAGCAGTACTTC. This sequence encodes CASSSPGTQKEQYF. The J gene is TRBJ2-7, the V gene TRBV28; D might be TRBD1 or TRBD2, each matching 5 bases. V was cut by 4 bases and J by 7 bases, with 17 bases left in between. The V gene's germline CDR1 is MDHEN and CDR2 SYDVKM. This CDR3 region has 14 residues. Combining the CDR3 with reference TRBV28 and TRBJ2-7 gives the whole variable domain DVKVTQSSRYLVKRTGEKVFLECVQDMDHENMFWYRQDPGLGLRLIYFSYDVKMKEKGDIPEGYSVSREKKERFSLILESASTNQTSMYLCASSSPGTQKEQYFGPGTRLTVT.

The chain carries TRBV7-2 and TRBJ2-5; no clear D gene. Germline assignment: CDR1 SGHTA and CDR2 FQGNSA. The CDR3 covers 13 residues. V was cut by 2 bases and J by 0 bases, with 4 bases left in between. This chain's CDR3 is CASSLSYQETQYF. CDR3 coding DNA: TGTGCCAGCAGCTTATCGTACCAAGAGACCCAGTACTTC.

This chain connects TRBV10-3 to TRBJ2-5; possibly TRBD2 for D (6 bases). V was clipped by 0 bases and J by 1 base, with 9 bases between them. Germline CDR1 and CDR2: ENHRY and SYGVKD. There are 15 residues in the CDR3. CDR3 nucleotides: TGTGCCATCAGTGAGTCTTTAGCGGCCCAAGAGACCCAGTACTTC. Encoded protein: CAISESLAAQETQYF.

The rearrangement joins TRBV16 to TRBJ2-2; possibly TRBD1 for D (5 bases). The CDR3 is made up of 14 amino acids. The ends were cut back, 6 bases at V and 1 base at J, with 9 bases in the middle. Germline loops: CDR1 KGHSY, CDR2 FQNENV. The CDR3 DNA sequence: TGTGCCAGCAGAAAGGGGCAGAACACCGGGGAGCTGTTTTTT. Residues: CASRKGQNTGELFF. Filled out from reference TRBV16 and TRBJ2-2, the complete variable domain reads GEEVAQTPKHLVRGEGQKAKLYCAPIKGHSYVFWYQQVLKNEFKFLISFQNENVFDETGMPKERFSAKCLPNSPCSLEIQATKLEDSAVYFCASRKGQNTGELFFGEGSRLTVL.

The CDR3 sequence is CASSPTRGSYEQYF. CDR3 nucleotides: TGTGCCAGCAGCCCCACGAGGGGGTCCTACGAGCAGTACTTC. V is TRBV11-2 and J is TRBJ2-7; a possible D gene is TRBD1 (6 bases). This CDR3 is built from 14 residues. Trimming stripped 5 bases from V and 1 base from J, with 12 bases between. Germline lookup yields CDR1 SGHAT and CDR2 FQNNGV.